One and the same sample provided the 15 T cell receptor beta chains below, sequenced in a study of T-cell memory formation after mild COVID-19. TCRdb ran MiXCR on the 5' RACE reads and lists one entry per CDR3 protein. The sample carries about 540,000 distinct CDR3 sequences, roughly 20% recorded once. What was sequenced was PBMCs or a T cell subset sorted from them (not recorded which). The source of these receptors is an adult woman who had mild COVID-19 (a few samples of this study predate the infection). Cell type and time point are not known.

This clonotype has a handful of counts. This chain links TRBV6-1 with TRBJ2-1; TRBD1 matches at 9 bases. Per the germline V gene, CDR1 is MNHNS and CDR2 is SASEGT. This CDR3 has 13 amino acids. With V trimmed by 8 bases and J by 9 bases, 8 bases remained unmatched. The CDR3 DNA follows: TGTGCCAGCGAGGGACAGGGTGGGACTGAGCAGTTCTTC. Translated, it gives CASEGQGGTEQFF.

The chain couples TRBV12-3 or TRBV12-4 to TRBJ2-7; D gene ambiguous. CDR3 size: 13 residues. V was clipped by 5 bases and J by 2 bases, with 10 bases between them. CDR3 DNA sequence: TGTGCCAGCAGTCCAACCTCCCCCTACGAGCAGTACTTC. Residues: CASSPTSPYEQYF.

This chain joins TRBV9 and TRBJ1-2; D is possibly TRBD1 (5 bases). The CDR3 has 16 residues. The V end was cut by 3 bases, the J end by 1 base, with 16 bases between. Per the germline V gene, CDR1 is SGDLS and CDR2 is YYNGEE. The CDR3, as DNA: TGTGCCAGCAGCGACGGGGACCCCCGGAGTAACTATGGCTACACCTTC. Protein: CASSDGDPRSNYGYTF.

The J gene is TRBJ2-7, the V gene TRBV5-1, with 8 positions matching TRBD1. Trimming removed 3 bases from V and 6 bases from J; junction bases left unmatched: 14. This CDR3 contains 16 residues. The germline V gene has CDR1 SGHRS and CDR2 YFSETQ. The DNA of the CDR3 is TGCGCCAGCAGCTGGGGTGACAGGGGTGAGTCGGGCGAGCAGTACTTC. This sequence encodes CASSWGDRGESGEQYF.

V is TRBV12-3 or TRBV12-4 and J is TRBJ2-2; possibly TRBD2 for D (5 bases). This CDR3 comprises 15 residues. V lost 3 bases and J lost 4, with 12 bases in between. CDR3 nucleotide sequence: TGTGCCAGCAGTTTTACCTCGGGGAGCACCGGGGAGCTGTTTTTT. Translated, it gives CASSFTSGSTGELFF.

This clonotype was counted only a few times. This sequence joins TRBV5-1 and TRBJ2-1; the match to TRBD1 covers 8 bases. Unmatched junction bases numbered 5, after V lost 4 bases and J lost 5 bases. The CDR3 length is 14 residues. Per the germline V gene, CDR1 is SGHRS and CDR2 is YFSETQ. The CDR3 DNA reads as TGCGCCAGCAGCACGGACAGGGCCCACAATGAGCAGTTCTTC. The encoded protein is CASSTDRAHNEQFF. The full variable domain, its missing parts supplied by reference TRBV5-1 and TRBJ2-1, is KAGVTQTPRYLIKTRGQQVTLSCSPISGHRSVSWYQQTPGQGLQFLFEYFSETQRNKGNFPGRFSGRQFSNSRSEMNVSTLELGDSALYLCASSTDRAHNEQFFGPGTRLTVL.

This clonotype showed up just a few times. This chain links TRBV10-3 with TRBJ2-3; TRBD2 matches 10 bases. The CDR3 totals 14 residues. V shed 5 bases, J shed 5 bases, and the junction held 4 bases outside the gene matches. The germline V gene encodes CDR1 ENHRY and CDR2 SYGVKD. CDR3 sequence reads: CAISLAGAGDTQYF. CDR3 nucleotide sequence: TGTGCCATCAGTCTAGCGGGGGCCGGAGATACGCAGTATTTT.

This clonotype has a handful of counts. This chain joins TRBV30 and TRBJ2-7; no definite D call. CDR1 and CDR2 (germline): GTSNPN, SVGIG (reference sequence). Trimming pared 5 bases from V and 4 bases from J, leaving 15 bases between. The CDR3 is made up of 13 amino acids. CDR3 sequence: CAWETGFLYEQYF. As DNA, the CDR3 is TGTGCCTGGGAGACCGGGTTTTTGTACGAGCAGTACTTC. Full variable domain (outside the CDR3, taken from reference TRBV30 and TRBJ2-7): SQTIHQWPATLVQPVGSPLSLECTVEGTSNPNLYWYRQAAGRGLQLLFYSVGIGQISSEVPQNLSASRPQDRQFILSSKKLLLSDSGFYLCAWETGFLYEQYFGPGTRLTVT.

This clonotype was observed a few times. This rearrangement joins TRBV29-1 to TRBJ2-1; D unresolved. CDR1 and CDR2 from the germline V gene are SQVTM and ANQGSEA. The CDR3 is 13 amino acids. V shed 3 bases and J shed 3 bases, with 9 bases lying between them. The CDR3 DNA sequence: TGCAGCGTTGAGAATCCCGGCTACAATGAGCAGTTCTTC. This codes for CSVENPGYNEQFF.

This chain joins TRBV7-3 and TRBJ2-7, with TRBD2 as a possible D gene (6 bases). V lost 5 bases and J lost 3, with 17 bases in between. This CDR3 spans 15 amino acids. The germline V gene encodes CDR1 SGHTA and CDR2 FQGTGA. Here the CDR3 DNA reads TGTGCCAGCAGCCTGAGGAGGGAGAGGAACTACGAGCAGTACTTC. As protein: CASSLRRERNYEQYF. Complete variable domain (other parts from reference TRBV7-3 and TRBJ2-7): GAGVSQTPSNKVTEKGKYVELRCDPISGHTALYWYRQSLGQGPEFLIYFQGTGAADDSGLPNDRFFAVRPEGSVSTLKIQRTERGDSAVYLCASSLRRERNYEQYFGPGTRLTVT.

V gene TRBV20-1 combines with J gene TRBJ2-2; a possible D gene is TRBD2 (5 bases). Trimming took 1 base from V and 2 from J, leaving 8 bases between them. CDR1 is DFQATT, CDR2 SNEGSKA, per germline (reference sequence). CDR3 length: 14 residues. The CDR3 DNA reads as TGCAGTGCTAGAGGACTATCAAACACCGGGGAGCTGTTTTTT. Its protein product is CSARGLSNTGELFF.

The chain has TRBV24-1 and TRBJ2-3; D gene ambiguous. CDR1 is KGHDR, CDR2 SFDVKD, per germline. V dropped 3 bases and J dropped 0 bases, with 15 bases sitting between them. The CDR3 extends over 17 amino acids. CDR3: CATSDADWPTSTDTQYF. CDR3 nucleotides: TGTGCCACCAGTGATGCCGACTGGCCTACTAGCACAGATACGCAGTATTTT.

The chain recombines TRBV7-9 with TRBJ2-5; D perhaps matches TRBD2 (7 bases). Trimming removed 5 bases from V and 5 bases from J, with 15 bases in between. The germline V gene has CDR1 SEHNR and CDR2 FQNEAQ (reference sequence). CDR3 size: 14 residues. DNA of the CDR3: TGTGCCAGCAGCCGACCGGGGGGCAGGGAGACCCAGTACTTC. Amino acid sequence: CASSRPGGRETQYF.

This clonotype was picked up a small number of times. The genes are TRBV5-1 and TRBJ2-1; 12 bases fit TRBD1. The V gene end was trimmed by 3 bases and the J gene end by 8 bases; junction bases not matched to a gene: 3. CDR3 length: 14 residues. CDR1 and CDR2 (germline): SGHRS, YFSETQ. CDR3: CASSWGQGAYEQFF. The CDR3, as DNA: TGCGCCAGCAGCTGGGGACAGGGGGCATATGAGCAGTTCTTC.

This sequence joins TRBV2 and TRBJ1-4, with 8 bases fitting TRBD1. Trimming at V came to 4 bases and at J to 2 bases, leaving 3 bases not matched to a gene. Per the germline V gene, CDR1 is SNHLY and CDR2 is FYNNEI. The CDR3 extends over 15 amino acids. The CDR3 here is CASSATGATNEKLFF. The CDR3, as DNA: TGTGCCAGCAGTGCGACAGGGGCTACTAATGAAAAACTGTTTTTT.